Shown below are 14 T cell receptor beta chains from a single sample sequenced in a study of blood T cell repertoires in COVID-19. Sequencing was performed with immunoSEQ multiplex PCR; in TCRdb, only in-frame clones are kept and a portion is missing. The sample lists tens of thousands of clones, about 82% occurring once. The sequencing sample was made of peripheral blood. All receptors derive from a human donor in a cohort sampled during active COVID-19.

This clone was observed a single time. The chain carries TRBV6-2 or TRBV6-3 and TRBJ2-3, with TRBD2 identical over 8 bases. Per germline, CDR1 MNHEY and CDR2 SVGEGT. The CDR3 is made up of 16 amino acids. Trimming removed 0 bases from V and 1 base from J; junction bases left unmatched: 3. CDR3 DNA: TGTGCCAGCAGTTACTCGTCGGGGGGGGGCACAGATACGCAGTATTTT. Its translation is CASSYSSGGGTDTQYF.

V usage is TRBV6-5 and J usage is TRBJ1-1, with a tentative D call TRBD1 (5 bases). CDR1 is MNHEY and CDR2 is SVGAGI in the germline V gene. The CDR3 has 14 residues. V lost 7 bases and J 2 bases, leaving 14 bases between the germline ends. In nucleotides, the CDR3 is TGTGCCAGCACCTTGGGGCAGCTTAACACTGAAGCTTTCTTT. This codes for CASTLGQLNTEAFF.

This clone was found once. This chain joins TRBV5-1 and TRBJ2-3, with 11 bases that match TRBD2. The CDR3 totals 19 residues. Losses at the gene ends were 3 bases for V and 3 bases for J; bases not matched to a gene: 15. CDR1 and CDR2 (germline): SGHRS, YFSETQ. Here the CDR3 reads CASSSWDIRLAGPTDTQYF. CDR3 DNA: TGCGCCAGCAGCTCGTGGGACATACGACTAGCGGGGCCTACAGATACGCAGTATTTT.

This clone occurred once. The chain joins TRBV5-8 to TRBJ2-1; TRBD1 agrees at 9 bases. The germline CDR1 and CDR2 sequences are SGHTS and YDEGEE. The CDR3 runs to 17 residues. V was clipped by 0 bases and J by 3 bases; unmatched bases: 7. CDR3 amino acids: CASSLGTGGLIYNEQFF. CDR3 sequence (DNA): TGTGCCAGCAGCTTGGGAACAGGGGGCCTAATCTACAATGAGCAGTTCTTC. Full variable domain (outside the CDR3, taken from reference TRBV5-8 and TRBJ2-1): EAGVTQSPTHLIKTRGQQATLRCSPISGHTSVYWYQQALGLGLQFLLWYDEGEERNRGNFPPRFSGRQFPNYSSELNVNALELEDSALYLCASSLGTGGLIYNEQFFGPGTRLTVL.

The chain uses TRBV28 and TRBJ2-5; the match to TRBD2 covers 9 bases. This CDR3 is built from 14 residues. V shed 6 bases, J shed 13 bases, and the junction held 15 bases outside the gene matches. Germline V gene sequence: CDR1 MDHEN, CDR2 SYDVKM. The CDR3 sequence is CASSQPGLARSRYF. The CDR3 nucleotides read TGTGCCAGCAGCCAACCGGGACTAGCTCGTTCCCGGTACTTC.

This chain connects TRBV4-1 to TRBJ1-1; D call uncertain. CDR1 and CDR2 from the germline V gene are MGHRA and YSYEKL. Trimming removed 3 bases at V and 0 bases at J, with 11 bases between. The CDR3 covers 15 residues. The CDR3 loop is CASSHPTGVNTEAFF. CDR3 DNA: TGCGCCAGCAGCCATCCCACCGGGGTGAACACTGAAGCTTTCTTT.

This clone was recorded a few times. The chain recombines TRBV30 with TRBJ1-6, with D possibly being TRBD1 (5 bases). Germline loops: CDR1 GTSNPN, CDR2 SVGIG (reference sequence). This CDR3 has 13 residues. V was pared by 1 base and J by 8 bases, with 9 bases between. The chain's CDR3 is CAWSAQGYSPLHF. In DNA form, the CDR3 reads TGTGCCTGGAGTGCCCAGGGATATTCACCCCTCCACTTT. The variable domain in full, completed from reference TRBV30 and TRBJ1-6, reads SQTIHQWPATLVQPVGSPLSLECTVEGTSNPNLYWYRQAAGRGLQLLFYSVGIGQISSEVPQNLSASRPQDRQFILSSKKLLLSDSGFYLCAWSAQGYSPLHFGNGTRLTVT.

The chain is built from TRBV3-1 (or the pseudogene TRBV3-2) and TRBJ2-3; 16 nucleotides match TRBD2. V lost 7 bases to trimming and J lost 6 bases; unmatched junction nucleotides: 4. There are 15 residues in the CDR3. Germline CDR1 LGHDT, CDR2 YNNKEL (reference sequence). CDR3 region: CASTTGLAGGDTQYF. Written as DNA, the CDR3 is TGTGCCAGCACCACGGGACTAGCGGGGGGGGATACGCAGTATTTT.

The chain has TRBV7-9 and TRBJ1-3; D is unresolved. V was shortened by 6 bases and J by 5 bases, with 14 bases between the two germline ends. The CDR3 runs to 14 residues. Germline CDR1 and CDR2: SEHNR and FQNEAQ (reference sequence). This CDR3 reads CASSPAGGRNTIYF. The CDR3, as DNA: TGTGCCAGCAGTCCAGCGGGCGGCAGAAACACCATATATTTT.

This clone was recorded once. The gene calls are TRBV11-3 and TRBJ1-1; 8 bases agree with TRBD1. Germline V gene sequence: CDR1 SGHNT, CDR2 YENEEA. V shed 5 bases, J shed 6 bases, and the junction held 14 bases outside the gene matches. The length of the CDR3 is 16 residues. The CDR3 coding sequence is TGTGCCAGCAGCCCCTCTTGGACAGGGTTAGCGGCTGAAGCTTTCTTT. It codes for CASSPSWTGLAAEAFF.

The rearrangement links TRBV5-1 to TRBJ1-1; the D is unclear. Trimming removed 0 bases from V and 1 base from J, with 13 bases in between. The CDR3 spans 16 residues. Germline V gives CDR1 SGHRS, CDR2 YFSETQ. CDR3 nucleotides: TGCGCCAGCAGCTTGGGACACGAAGTTACGAACACTGAAGCTTTCTTT. Encoded protein: CASSLGHEVTNTEAFF.

The chain has TRBV3-1 (or the pseudogene TRBV3-2) and TRBJ2-7; weak D call: TRBD2 (7 bases). The CDR3 runs to 14 residues. Trimming cost V 3 bases and J 5 bases, with 14 bases left between them. Germline values: CDR1 LGHDT, CDR2 YNNKEL (reference sequence). CDR3 sequence reads: CASSQGGQGDEQYF. The CDR3 DNA reads TGTGCCAGCAGCCAGGGGGGGCAAGGAGACGAGCAGTACTTC.

This clone came up once. J is TRBJ1-5 and V is TRBV24-1; D is unclear. V was shortened by 3 bases and J by 0 bases, with 14 bases between the two germline ends. Per germline, CDR1 KGHDR and CDR2 SFDVKD. The CDR3 runs 17 residues. CDR3 loop: CATSDTGYGDSNQPQHF. The CDR3 coding sequence is TGTGCCACCAGTGATACGGGGTACGGTGATAGCAATCAGCCCCAGCATTTT.

This sequence joins TRBV7-9 and TRBJ1-2, with D hard to call. The germline V gene has CDR1 SEHNR and CDR2 FQNEAQ (reference sequence). Trimming shortened V by 5 bases and J by 5 bases, and 12 bases separated the two germline ends. The CDR3 totals 13 residues. The CDR3 sequence is CASSIGEAYGYTF. In DNA, the CDR3 is TGTGCCAGCAGCATTGGGGAGGCGTATGGCTACACCTTC.